These 6 T cell receptor beta chains share one sample of origin, sequenced in a study of blood T cell repertoires in COVID-19 (dated by TCRdb to the early 2020s). Library preparation employed the immunoSEQ multiplex PCR assay. TCRdb's version of the immuneACCESS table is confined to in-frame rearrangements and falls short of the full clone set. An unresolved V gene accounts for under half of the shortfall where checked; the remainder is of unknown origin. Recorded for this sample are approximately 290,000 clones; roughly nine tenths of them occurred a single time. The ten largest clones add up to about 2.3% of the sample. Sequencing was performed on peripheral blood. These receptors all stem from a man aged 18 to 29 with active or convalescent COVID-19.

The chain is built from TRBV2 and TRBJ2-5; 7 nucleotides align to TRBD1. The J segment lost 3 bases and the V segment lost 3 bases, leaving 1 base of the junction unmatched. The CDR3 length is 13 residues. Germline V gives CDR1 SNHLY, CDR2 FYNNEI. The CDR3: CASSDGTEETQYF. The CDR3 DNA is TGTGCCAGCAGTGACGGGACAGAAGAGACCCAGTACTTC.

This clone was found once. The chain joins TRBV7-9 to TRBJ2-1; D is undetermined. Trimming cost V 3 bases and J 9 bases, with 18 bases left between them. Per the germline V gene, CDR1 is SEHNR and CDR2 is FQNEAQ (reference sequence). The CDR3 is 15 residues long. CDR3 in amino acids: CASSFPGIATGEQFF. The CDR3 DNA reads TGTGCCAGCAGCTTCCCAGGAATCGCTACTGGTGAGCAGTTCTTC.

This clone was recorded once. The CDR3 coding sequence is TGTGCCAGCAGTCTCAGGGGTATGACGCAGTATTTT. As protein: CASSLRGMTQYF. V and J are TRBV28 and TRBJ2-3, with D tentatively TRBD1 (6 bases). This CDR3 contains 12 residues. CDR1 is MDHEN, CDR2 SYDVKM, per germline. The V end lost 5 bases, the J end lost 9 bases, and 12 bases lay between the germline ends.

The chain's CDR3 is CASGQGLNTEAFF. The CDR3 DNA follows: TGTGCCAGCGGTCAGGGGCTTAACACTGAAGCTTTCTTT. The chain is built from TRBV27 and TRBJ1-1; possibly TRBD1 for D (6 bases). The CDR3 loop spans 13 amino acids. The V end was cut by 8 bases, the J end by 2 bases, with 12 bases between. The germline V gene encodes CDR1 MNHEY and CDR2 SMNVEV (reference sequence).

The chain is built from TRBV24-1 and TRBJ2-3; 8 bases align to TRBD2. This CDR3 has 13 amino acids. Germline CDR1 and CDR2: KGHDR and SFDVKD. The J segment lost 1 base and the V segment lost 8 bases, leaving 1 base of the junction unmatched. CDR3 in DNA: TGTGCCACCACGACTAGCGGCACAGATACGCAGTATTTT. This gives the protein CATTTSGTDTQYF.

This clone was detected once. The chain combines TRBV5-4 with TRBJ1-2, with a possible D match to TRBD1 (5 bases). The CDR3 loop spans 14 amino acids. The germline V gene has CDR1 SGHNT and CDR2 YYREEE (reference sequence). The V gene lost 1 base and the J gene lost 3 bases, with 10 bases spanning the gap. The CDR3 is CASSLFRDDYGYTF. Written as DNA, the CDR3 is TGTGCCAGCAGCTTGTTCAGGGATGACTATGGCTACACCTTC. The entire variable domain, with the rest obtained from reference TRBV5-4 and TRBJ1-2, is as follows: ETGVTQSPTHLIKTRGQQVTLRCSSQSGHNTVSWYQQALGQGPQFIFQYYREEENGRGNFPPRFSGLQFPNYSSELNVNALELDDSALYLCASSLFRDDYGYTFGSGTRLTVV.